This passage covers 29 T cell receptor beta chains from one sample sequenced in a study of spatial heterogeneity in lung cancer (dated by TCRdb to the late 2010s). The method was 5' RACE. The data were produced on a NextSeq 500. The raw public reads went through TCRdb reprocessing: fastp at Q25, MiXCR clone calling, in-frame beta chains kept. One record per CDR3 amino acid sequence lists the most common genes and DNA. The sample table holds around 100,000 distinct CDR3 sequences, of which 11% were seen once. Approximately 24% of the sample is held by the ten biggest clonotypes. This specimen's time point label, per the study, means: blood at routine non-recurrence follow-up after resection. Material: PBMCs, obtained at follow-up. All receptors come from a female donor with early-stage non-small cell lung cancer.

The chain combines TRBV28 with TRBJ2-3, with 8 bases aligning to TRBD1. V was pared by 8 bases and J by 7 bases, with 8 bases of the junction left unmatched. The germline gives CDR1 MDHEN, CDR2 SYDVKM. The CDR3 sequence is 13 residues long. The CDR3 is CASGDRLGYTQYF. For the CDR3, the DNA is TGTGCCAGCGGGGACAGGTTGGGTTATACGCAGTATTTT. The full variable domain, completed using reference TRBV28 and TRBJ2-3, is DVKVTQSSRYLVKRTGEKVFLECVQDMDHENMFWYRQDPGLGLRLIYFSYDVKMKEKGDIPEGYSVSREKKERFSLILESASTNQTSMYLCASGDRLGYTQYFGPGTRLTVL.

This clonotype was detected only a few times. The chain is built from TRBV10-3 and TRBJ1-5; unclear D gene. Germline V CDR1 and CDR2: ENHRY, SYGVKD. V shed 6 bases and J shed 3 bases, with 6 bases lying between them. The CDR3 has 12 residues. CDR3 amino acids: CAISSDNQPQHF. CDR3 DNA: TGTGCCATCAGCTCCGACAATCAGCCCCAGCATTTT.

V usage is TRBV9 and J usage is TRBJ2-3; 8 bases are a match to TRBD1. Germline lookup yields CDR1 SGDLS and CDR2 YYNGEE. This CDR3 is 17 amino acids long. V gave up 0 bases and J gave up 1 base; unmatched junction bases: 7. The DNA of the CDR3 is TGTGCCAGCAGCGTAGGTATTGGCAGGGGGCGCACAGATACGCAGTATTTT. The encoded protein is CASSVGIGRGRTDTQYF.

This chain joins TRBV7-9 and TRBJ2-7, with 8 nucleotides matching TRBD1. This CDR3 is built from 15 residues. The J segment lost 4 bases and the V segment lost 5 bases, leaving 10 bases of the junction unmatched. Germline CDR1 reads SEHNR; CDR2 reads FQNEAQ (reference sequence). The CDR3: CASSASRDRRYEQYV. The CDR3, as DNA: TGTGCCAGCAGCGCTTCCCGGGACAGGAGATACGAGCAGTACGTC.

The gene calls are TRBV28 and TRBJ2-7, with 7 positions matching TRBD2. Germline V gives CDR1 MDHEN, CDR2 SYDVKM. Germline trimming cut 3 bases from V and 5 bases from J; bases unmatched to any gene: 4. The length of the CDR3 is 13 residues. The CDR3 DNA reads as TGTGCCAGCAGTTTCCCCGGGGGGAACGAGCAGTACTTC. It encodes CASSFPGGNEQYF.

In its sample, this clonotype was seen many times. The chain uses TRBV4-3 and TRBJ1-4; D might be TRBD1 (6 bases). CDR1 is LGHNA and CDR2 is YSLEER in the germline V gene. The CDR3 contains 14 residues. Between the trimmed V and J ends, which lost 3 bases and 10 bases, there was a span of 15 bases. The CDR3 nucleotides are TGCGCCAGCAGCCAGCGGACAGCGTTAGGAAAACTGTTTTTT. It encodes CASSQRTALGKLFF.

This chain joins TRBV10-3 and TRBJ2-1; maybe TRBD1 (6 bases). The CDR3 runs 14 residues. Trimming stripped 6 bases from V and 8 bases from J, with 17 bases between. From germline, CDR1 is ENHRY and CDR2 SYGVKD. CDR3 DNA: TGTGCCATCAGAACAGGGCAAAACAGCTATGAGCAGTTCTTC. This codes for CAIRTGQNSYEQFF.

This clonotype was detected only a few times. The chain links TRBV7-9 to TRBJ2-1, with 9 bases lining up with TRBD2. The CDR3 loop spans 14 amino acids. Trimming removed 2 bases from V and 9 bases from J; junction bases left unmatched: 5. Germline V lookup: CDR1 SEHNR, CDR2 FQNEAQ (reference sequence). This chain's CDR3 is CASSLLAGAVEQFF. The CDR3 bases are TGTGCCAGCAGCTTATTAGCGGGAGCTGTTGAGCAGTTCTTC.

CDR3 nucleotide sequence: TGTGCCATCAGTGAGGGACTAGCGGCTAGCACAGATACGCAGTATTTT. Protein product: CAISEGLAASTDTQYF. This chain joins TRBV10-3 and TRBJ2-3, with 10 bases matching TRBD2. V lost 2 bases to trimming and J lost 0 bases; unmatched junction nucleotides: 2. The CDR3 spans 16 residues. The V gene's germline CDR1 is ENHRY and CDR2 SYGVKD.

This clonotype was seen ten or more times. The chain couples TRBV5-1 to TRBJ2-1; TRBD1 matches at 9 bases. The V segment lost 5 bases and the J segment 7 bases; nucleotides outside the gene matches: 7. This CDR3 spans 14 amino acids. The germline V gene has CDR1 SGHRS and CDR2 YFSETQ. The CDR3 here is CASSLGDRVNEQFF. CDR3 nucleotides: TGCGCCAGCAGTTTAGGGGACAGGGTTAATGAGCAGTTCTTC.

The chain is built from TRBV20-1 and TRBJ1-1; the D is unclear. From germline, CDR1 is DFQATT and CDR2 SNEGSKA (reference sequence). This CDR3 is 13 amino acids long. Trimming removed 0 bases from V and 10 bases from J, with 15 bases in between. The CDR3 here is CSARDIRIPGAFF. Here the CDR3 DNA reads TGCAGTGCTAGAGATATCCGGATTCCGGGAGCTTTCTTT.

The CDR3 reads CASSLRSAANTGELFF. In DNA, the CDR3 is TGTGCCAGCAGCTTAAGGAGTGCTGCGAACACCGGGGAGCTGTTTTTT. The chain employs TRBV11-2 and TRBJ2-2; D is ambiguous. The germline V and J ends were trimmed by 2 bases and 0 bases, with 10 bases remaining between them. Germline V gives CDR1 SGHAT, CDR2 FQNNGV. This CDR3 region has 16 residues.

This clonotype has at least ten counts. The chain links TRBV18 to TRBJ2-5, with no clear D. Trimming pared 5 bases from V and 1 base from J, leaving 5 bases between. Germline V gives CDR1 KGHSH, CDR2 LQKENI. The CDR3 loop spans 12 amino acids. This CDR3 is CASSFPQETQYF. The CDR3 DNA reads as TGTGCCAGCTCATTTCCCCAAGAGACCCAGTACTTC.

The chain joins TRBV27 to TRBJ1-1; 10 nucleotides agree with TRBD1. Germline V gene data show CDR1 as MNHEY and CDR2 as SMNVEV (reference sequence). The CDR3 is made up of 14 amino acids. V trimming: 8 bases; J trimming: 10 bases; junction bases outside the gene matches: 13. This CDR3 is CASASPGQGMTAFF. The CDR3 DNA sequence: TGTGCCAGCGCCTCGCCGGGACAGGGGATGACAGCTTTCTTT.

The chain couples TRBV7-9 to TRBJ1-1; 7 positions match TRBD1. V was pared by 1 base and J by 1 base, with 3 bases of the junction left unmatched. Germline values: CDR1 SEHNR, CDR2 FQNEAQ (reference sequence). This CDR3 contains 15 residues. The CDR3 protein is CASSLEGQRNTEAFF. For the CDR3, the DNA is TGTGCCAGCAGCTTAGAGGGACAGAGGAACACTGAAGCTTTCTTT.

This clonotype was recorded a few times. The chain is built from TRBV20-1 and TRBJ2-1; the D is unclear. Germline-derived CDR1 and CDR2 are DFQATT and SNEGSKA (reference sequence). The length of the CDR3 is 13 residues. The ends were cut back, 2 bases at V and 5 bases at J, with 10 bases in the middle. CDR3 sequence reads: CSARPAVHNEQFF. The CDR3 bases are TGCAGTGCTAGACCCGCTGTCCACAATGAGCAGTTCTTC.

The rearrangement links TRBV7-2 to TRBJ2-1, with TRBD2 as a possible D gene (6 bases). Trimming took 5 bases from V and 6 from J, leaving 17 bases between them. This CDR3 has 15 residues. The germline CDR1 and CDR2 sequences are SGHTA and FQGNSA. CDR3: CASSLDATRGNEQFF. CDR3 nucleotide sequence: TGTGCCAGCAGCCTCGACGCGACTAGAGGCAATGAGCAGTTCTTC.

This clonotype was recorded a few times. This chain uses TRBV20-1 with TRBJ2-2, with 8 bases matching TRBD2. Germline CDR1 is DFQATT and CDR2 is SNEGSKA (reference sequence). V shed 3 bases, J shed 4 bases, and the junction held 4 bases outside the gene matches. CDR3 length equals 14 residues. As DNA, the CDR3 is TGCAGTGCTAGTAAAGCGGGAGTCACCGGGGAGCTGTTTTTT. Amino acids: CSASKAGVTGELFF.

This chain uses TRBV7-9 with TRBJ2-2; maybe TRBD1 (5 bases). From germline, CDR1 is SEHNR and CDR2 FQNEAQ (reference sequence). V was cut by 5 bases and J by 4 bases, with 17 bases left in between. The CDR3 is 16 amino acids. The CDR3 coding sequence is TGTGCCAGCAGCCATTGGGGCGGCGACATCACCGGGGAGCTGTTTTTT. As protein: CASSHWGGDITGELFF.

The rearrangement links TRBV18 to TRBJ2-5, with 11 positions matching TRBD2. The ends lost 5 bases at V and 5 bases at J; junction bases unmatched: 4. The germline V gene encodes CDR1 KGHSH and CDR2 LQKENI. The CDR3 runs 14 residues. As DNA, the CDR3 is TGTGCCAGCTCATCCAGACTAGCGGGGGAGACCCAGTACTTC. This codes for CASSSRLAGETQYF.

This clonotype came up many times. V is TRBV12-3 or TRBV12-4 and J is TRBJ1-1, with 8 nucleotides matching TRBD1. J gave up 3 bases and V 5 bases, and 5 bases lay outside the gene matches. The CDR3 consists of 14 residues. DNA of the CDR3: TGTGCCAGCAGTAGTACAGGGGGTGACACTGAAGCTTTCTTT. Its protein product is CASSSTGGDTEAFF.

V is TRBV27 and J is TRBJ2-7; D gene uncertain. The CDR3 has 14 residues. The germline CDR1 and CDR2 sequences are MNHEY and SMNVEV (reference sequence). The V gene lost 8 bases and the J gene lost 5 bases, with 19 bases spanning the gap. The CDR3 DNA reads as TGTGCCAGCCGGTCACAAGACCGCCTAAACGAGCAGTACTTC. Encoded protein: CASRSQDRLNEQYF.

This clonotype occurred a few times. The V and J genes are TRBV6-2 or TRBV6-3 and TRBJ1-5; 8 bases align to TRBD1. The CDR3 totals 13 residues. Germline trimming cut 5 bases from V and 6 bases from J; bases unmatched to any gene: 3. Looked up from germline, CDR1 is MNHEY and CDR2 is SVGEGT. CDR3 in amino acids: CASSRQGTQPQHF. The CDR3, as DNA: TGTGCCAGCAGTCGACAGGGGACTCAGCCCCAGCATTTT.

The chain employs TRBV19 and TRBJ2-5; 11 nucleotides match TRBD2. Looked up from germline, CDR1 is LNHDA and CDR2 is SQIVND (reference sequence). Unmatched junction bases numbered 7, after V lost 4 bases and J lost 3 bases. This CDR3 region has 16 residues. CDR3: CASSSWGLAVEETQYF. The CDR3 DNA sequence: TGTGCCAGTAGTAGCTGGGGACTAGCGGTAGAAGAGACCCAGTACTTC.

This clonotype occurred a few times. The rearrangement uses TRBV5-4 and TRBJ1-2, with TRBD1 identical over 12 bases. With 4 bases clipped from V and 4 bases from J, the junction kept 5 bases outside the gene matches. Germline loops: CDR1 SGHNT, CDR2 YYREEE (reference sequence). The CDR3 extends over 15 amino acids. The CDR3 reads CASSRGQGASYGYTF. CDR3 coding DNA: TGTGCCAGCAGCCGGGGACAGGGGGCTAGCTATGGCTACACCTTC.

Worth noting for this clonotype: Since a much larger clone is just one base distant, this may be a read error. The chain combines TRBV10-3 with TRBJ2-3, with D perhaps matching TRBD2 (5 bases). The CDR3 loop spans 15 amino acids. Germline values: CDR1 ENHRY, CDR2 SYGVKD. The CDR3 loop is CATSESFRDTDTQYF. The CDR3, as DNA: TGTGCCACCAGTGAGTCGTTTCGGGACACAGATACGCAGTATTTT.

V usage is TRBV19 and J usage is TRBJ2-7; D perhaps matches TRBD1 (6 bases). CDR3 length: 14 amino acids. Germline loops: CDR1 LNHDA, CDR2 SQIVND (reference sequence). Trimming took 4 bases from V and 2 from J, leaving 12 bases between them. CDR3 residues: CASSTGEGAYEQYF. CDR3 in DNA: TGTGCCAGTAGTACAGGGGAAGGGGCCTACGAGCAGTACTTC.

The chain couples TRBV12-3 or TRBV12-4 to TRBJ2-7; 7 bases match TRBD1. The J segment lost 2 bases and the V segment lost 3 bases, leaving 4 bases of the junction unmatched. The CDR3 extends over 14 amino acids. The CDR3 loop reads CASSFRQGPYEQYF. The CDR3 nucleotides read TGTGCCAGCAGTTTCAGACAGGGCCCCTACGAGCAGTACTTC.

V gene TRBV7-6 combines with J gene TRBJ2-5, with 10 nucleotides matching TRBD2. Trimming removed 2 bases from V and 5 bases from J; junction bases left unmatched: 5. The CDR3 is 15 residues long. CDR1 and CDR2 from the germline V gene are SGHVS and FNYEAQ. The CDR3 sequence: CASSLMSGRGETQYF. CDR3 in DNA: TGTGCCAGCAGCTTAATGAGCGGGAGGGGGGAGACCCAGTACTTC.